The clone carrying this TCR beta chain was observed at least ten times. Its antigen is undetermined. Regions amplified from RNA transcripts were the TCR beta CDR3 regions. The HTBI set primed first-round TCR CDR3 RT-PCR. Each CDR3 protein is one row after TCRdb ran MiXCR on the multiplex PCR reads. In the table there are more than 35,000 distinct CDR3 sequences, 45% to 50% of which are singletons. The CDR3 extends over 12 amino acids. V lost 6 bases to trimming and J lost 8 bases; unmatched junction nucleotides: 6. CDR1 and CDR2 from the germline V gene are SGHDN and FVKESK. Graves' hyperthyroidism was deemed stable given no ophthalmopathy progression within 18 months. Thyroid ultrasound and orbital computed tomography, with clinical symptoms and serum thyroxine and TRAb, informed diagnoses. This entry belongs to a study of T cells in Graves' hyperthyroidism and ophthalmopathy. Notes on the study in general: Ophthalmopathy, as predicted by the model, came a median 6.5 months after the prediction.

The sequenced material came from peripheral blood or thyroid tissue (not recorded which). This TCR was sampled from a woman in her forties or fifties with Graves' hyperthyroidism. This sequence joins TRBV14 and TRBJ2-7, with TRBD1 matching over 8 bases. In DNA form, the CDR3 reads TGTGCCAGCAGTTTGGACAGGGTGAAGCAGTACTTC. Protein product: CASSLDRVKQYF. The variable domain in full, completed from reference TRBV14 and TRBJ2-7, reads EAGVTQFPSHSVIEKGQTVTLRCDPISGHDNLYWYRRVMGKEIKFLLHFVKESKQDESGMPNNRFLAERTGGTYSTLKVQPAELEDSGVYFCASSLDRVKQYFGPGTRLTVT.